This is a list of T cell receptor beta chains from one sample in a study of blood T cells in healthy people across ages. MiXCR, applied by TCRdb to the 5' RACE reads, yields one record per CDR3 protein. Of roughly 1.7 million distinct CDR3 sequences listed, about 35% are singletons. The source material was blood. The receptors come from a woman under 40 in good health. Each CDR3 is given without its conserved first and last residue. Fields, in order: V gene, J gene, CDR3 protein.

TRBV20-1	TRBJ2-7	SARDPTHYERY
TRBV20-1	TRBJ2-5	SARVWVQETQY
TRBV6-2/TRBV6-3	TRBJ2-7	ASSYRGQLLSEQY
TRBV27	TRBJ2-3	ASSLLGAQSDTQY
TRBV6-6	TRBJ2-7	ASSYSISGGAYEQY
TRBV3-1	TRBJ2-7	ASSLSGTGGEQY
TRBV9	TRBJ2-7	ASSAVGGPEYEQY
TRBV28	TRBJ2-5	ASSLLPPRETQY
TRBV9	TRBJ2-7	ASSVSGDSRYEQY
TRBV7-9	TRBJ2-5	ASSLRRDRVRLPQETQY
TRBV9	TRBJ2-5	ASSATSRDRGTQY
TRBV5-1	TRBJ2-5	ASSLGGTYQETQY
TRBV29-1	TRBJ2-5	SVDGWGETQY
TRBV7-3	TRBJ1-1	ASSFGGEGEAF
TRBV2	TRBJ2-5	ASSAAGQKKETQY
TRBV20-1	TRBJ1-1	SAREPGHTEAF
TRBV4-2	TRBJ2-1	ASSQELAGNREQF
TRBV28	TRBJ1-1	ASSFWQIETMNTEAF
TRBV25-1	TRBJ1-4	VSSDAVGNNEKLF
TRBV20-1	TRBJ2-7	SARGGGGDSYEQY
TRBV2	TRBJ1-2	ASSFRDMYGYT
TRBV29-1	TRBJ1-1	SVDTGAF
TRBV11-2	TRBJ2-7	AGSFPGQDPNYEQY
TRBV7-2	TRBJ2-3	ASSLVPGVGTDTQY
TRBV6-1	TRBJ2-1	ASSEAGGGNEQF
TRBV29-1	TRBJ1-4	SVKGQTNEKLF
TRBV29-1	TRBJ2-1	SVVGTGGYNEQF
TRBV12-3/TRBV12-4	TRBJ2-5	ASNTRGEEETQY
TRBV5-1	TRBJ2-3	ASSSHLEDTQY
TRBV5-1	TRBJ1-2	ASSLESAYGYT
TRBV29-1	TRBJ1-2	SVDGARGPDGYT
TRBV6-2/TRBV6-3	TRBJ2-3	ASSYLNGGTDTQY
TRBV5-1	TRBJ2-1	ASRQGMSLHNEQF
TRBV29-1	TRBJ2-7	SVIGLAYEQY
TRBV19	TRBJ2-1	ASSIGGARNNEQF
TRBV6-6	TRBJ1-5	ASSDEEGNQPQH
TRBV20-1	TRBJ2-7	SARPGGAYEQY
TRBV18	TRBJ1-2	ASFGVQLHFYGYT
TRBV4-1	TRBJ2-7	ASGQDNLAGGLEQY